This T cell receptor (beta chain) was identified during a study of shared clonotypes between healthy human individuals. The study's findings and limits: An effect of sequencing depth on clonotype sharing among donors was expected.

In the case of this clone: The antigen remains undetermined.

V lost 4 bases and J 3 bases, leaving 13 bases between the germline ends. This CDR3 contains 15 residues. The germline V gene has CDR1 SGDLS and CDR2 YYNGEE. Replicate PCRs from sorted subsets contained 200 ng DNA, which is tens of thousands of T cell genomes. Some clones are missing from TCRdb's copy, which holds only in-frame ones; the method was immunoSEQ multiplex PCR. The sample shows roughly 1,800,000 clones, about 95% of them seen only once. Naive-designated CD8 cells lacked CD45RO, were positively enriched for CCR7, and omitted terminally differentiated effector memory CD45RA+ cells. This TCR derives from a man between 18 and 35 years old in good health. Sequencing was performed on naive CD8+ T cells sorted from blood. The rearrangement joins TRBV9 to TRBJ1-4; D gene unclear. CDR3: CASSSNPGSNEKLFF. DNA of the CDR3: TGTGCCAGCAGCTCCAACCCCGGGTCTAATGAAAAACTGTTTTTT.